Listed below are T cell receptor beta chains from one sample, sequenced in a study of CD8 T cell repertoires and HIV-1 epitope variants. The method was immunoSEQ multiplex PCR; TCRdb's version includes in-frame clones alone and lacks a portion of them. The data hold roughly 5,200 clones, with less than 75% observed a single time. Which antigens these TCRs recognize remains unknown. The sample comprised cultured CD8+ T cells derived from PBMCs. The receptors derive from a male donor with HIV. The CDR3 runs from the conserved cysteine through the conserved F or W. The D gene is left open where the match is weak. Clone size is shown for a subset of rows, as once, few, many or a class of expanded clone.

abundance	v_gene	j_gene	d_gene	CDR3aa	CDR3nt
few	TRBV7-9	TRBJ1-2	.	CASSPGGGYGYTF	TGTGCCAGCAGCCCGGGGGGGGGCTATGGCTACACCTTC
.	TRBV11-3	TRBJ2-1	TRBD2	CASSLTSGLYEQFF	TGTGCCAGCAGCTTAACTAGCGGGCTCTATGAGCAGTTCTTC
once	TRBV9	TRBJ2-2	.	CASSVVGTGNIGELFF	TGTGCCAGCAGCGTAGTAGGTACAGGGAATATCGGGGAGCTGTTTTTT
few	TRBV6-5	TRBJ1-5	TRBD1	CASRSGQGKQPQHF	TGTGCCAGCAGATCCGGACAGGGAAAACAGCCCCAGCATTTT
.	TRBV29-1	TRBJ1-1	.	CSAQQGRNTEAFF	TGCAGCGCCCAGCAAGGGCGGAACACTGAAGCTTTCTTT
.	TRBV5-4	TRBJ1-6	.	CASSHREANSPLHF	TGTGCCAGCAGCCACAGGGAGGCCAATTCACCCCTCCACTTT
.	TRBV21-1	TRBJ1-5	.	CASSTLTFFSNQPQHF	TGTGCCAGCAGCACTTTGACCTTTTTCAGCAATCAGCCCCAGCATTTT
.	TRBV7-2	TRBJ1-1	.	CASSLQPGPNTEAFF	TGTGCCAGCAGCTTACAACCGGGGCCGAACACTGAAGCTTTCTTT
.	TRBV9	TRBJ1-2	.	CASSGPMGGYTF	TGTGCCAGCAGCGGCCCCATGGGGGGCTACACCTTC
.	TRBV14	TRBJ2-3	TRBD2	CASSQDRREGRGDTQYF	TGTGCCAGCAGCCAAGATAGGAGGGAGGGCCGGGGAGATACGCAGTATTTT
.	TRBV7-6	TRBJ2-1	TRBD2	CASSFAAGLAVGGEQFF	TGTGCCAGCAGCTTCGCCGCGGGACTAGCGGTAGGAGGTGAGCAGTTCTTC
.	TRBV29-1	TRBJ2-5	.	CSVSEKGRIQETQYF	TGCAGCGTTAGCGAAAAAGGACGGATCCAAGAGACCCAGTACTTC
.	TRBV28	TRBJ1-5	.	CASRIEYSNQPQHF	TGTGCCAGCAGAATTGAGTATAGCAATCAGCCCCAGCATTTT
few	TRBV4-2	TRBJ1-2	TRBD1	CASSPNSGTGLDGYTF	TGTGCCAGCAGCCCTAACTCCGGGACAGGATTAGATGGCTACACCTTC
.	TRBV7-9	TRBJ1-3	TRBD1	CAAEDRGNTIYF	TGTGCCGCGGAGGACAGGGGAAACACCATATATTTT
once	TRBV9	TRBJ2-7	TRBD2	CASSAGTTLYEQYF	TGTGCCAGCAGCGCCGGGACTACCCTTTACGAGCAGTACTTC
.	TRBV19	TRBJ2-5	TRBD2	CASSIQLAGGLEETQYF	TGTGCCAGTAGTATTCAGCTCGCGGGGGGGCTTGAAGAGACCCAGTACTTC
.	TRBV15	TRBJ2-7	.	CATSREQGAPYEQYF	TGTGCCACCAGTCGTGAACAGGGTGCCCCCTACGAGCAGTACTTC
.	TRBV4-3	TRBJ1-2	.	CASSQSRGLNYGYTF	TGCGCCAGCAGCCAGTCGCGGGGGCTGAACTATGGCTACACCTTC
.	TRBV14	TRBJ2-1	.	CASSPPSYNEQFF	TGTGCCAGCAGCCCCCCGTCCTACAATGAGCAGTTCTTC
few	TRBV7-2	TRBJ1-5	.	CASTLGQQPQHF	TGTGCCAGCACCCTCGGACAGCAGCCCCAGCATTTT
.	TRBV13	TRBJ2-7	.	CASSKDAAYEQYF	TGTGCCAGCAGCAAGGACGCAGCCTACGAGCAGTACTTC
.	TRBV2	TRBJ2-5	TRBD2	CASSPSGSGETQYF	TGTGCCAGCAGCCCTAGCGGGAGTGGAGAGACCCAGTACTTC
few	TRBV28	TRBJ1-2	.	CASSRQTYGYTF	TGTGCCAGCAGTCGGCAGACTTATGGCTACACCTTC
few	TRBV5-8	TRBJ1-5	.	CASSPQYYSNQPQHF	TGTGCCAGCAGCCCCCAGTACTATAGCAATCAGCCCCAGCATTTT
.	TRBV7-2	TRBJ1-2	TRBD1	CASSLAPRTGAQGYTF	TGTGCCAGCAGCTTAGCGCCCCGGACAGGGGCGCAGGGCTACACCTTC
.	TRBV5-4	TRBJ2-7	.	CASSGGGYEQYF	TGTGCCAGCAGCGGAGGGGGTTACGAGCAGTACTTC
.	TRBV4-3	TRBJ2-7	TRBD2	CASSQEGRGVDEQYF	TGCGCCAGCAGCCAAGAAGGGAGGGGCGTCGACGAGCAGTACTTC
.	TRBV27	TRBJ2-2	.	CASSHGLSAYTGELFF	TGTGCCAGCAGTCATGGACTTTCAGCCTACACCGGGGAGCTGTTTTTT
.	TRBV9	TRBJ2-1	.	CASSAGPGRDEQFF	TGTGCCAGCAGCGCAGGGCCAGGCAGGGATGAGCAGTTCTTC
.	TRBV4-1	TRBJ2-3	.	CASSQLTADTQYF	TGCGCCAGCAGCCAACTGACAGCAGATACGCAGTATTTT
.	TRBV29-1	TRBJ2-7	.	CSVEGSSYEQYF	TGCAGCGTGGAGGGGAGTAGCTACGAGCAGTACTTC
.	TRBV28	TRBJ2-1	TRBD1	CASSTGTGINEQFF	TGTGCCAGCTCCACCGGGACAGGAATCAATGAGCAGTTCTTC
.	TRBV19	TRBJ2-7	TRBD2	CASSMGVAGEEQYF	TGTGCCAGTAGTATGGGGGTAGCGGGAGAAGAGCAGTACTTC
medium-sized	TRBV7-9	TRBJ2-7	TRBD1	CASSLAGLGQGAYEQYF	TGTGCCAGCAGCTTAGCAGGACTAGGACAGGGGGCTTATGAGCAGTACTTC
.	TRBV30	TRBJ1-1	TRBD1	CAWRDFGQGDPEAFF	TGTGCCTGGAGAGATTTCGGACAGGGAGATCCTGAAGCTTTCTTT
.	TRBV5-1	TRBJ2-1	.	CASSFGSYNEQFF	TGCGCCAGCAGCTTCGGCAGCTACAATGAGCAGTTCTTC